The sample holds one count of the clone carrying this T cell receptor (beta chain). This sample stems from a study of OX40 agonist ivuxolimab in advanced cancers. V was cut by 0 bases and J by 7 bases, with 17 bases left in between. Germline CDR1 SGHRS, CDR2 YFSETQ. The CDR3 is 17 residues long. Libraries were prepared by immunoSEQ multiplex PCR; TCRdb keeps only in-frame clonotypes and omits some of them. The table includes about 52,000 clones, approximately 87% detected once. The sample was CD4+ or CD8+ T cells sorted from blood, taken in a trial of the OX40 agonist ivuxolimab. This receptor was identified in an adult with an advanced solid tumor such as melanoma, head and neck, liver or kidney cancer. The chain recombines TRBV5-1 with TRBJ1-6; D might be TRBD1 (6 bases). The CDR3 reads CASSLVRGRGGNSPLHF. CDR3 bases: TGCGCCAGCAGCTTGGTCCGGGGGCGCGGTGGAAATTCACCCCTCCACTTT.